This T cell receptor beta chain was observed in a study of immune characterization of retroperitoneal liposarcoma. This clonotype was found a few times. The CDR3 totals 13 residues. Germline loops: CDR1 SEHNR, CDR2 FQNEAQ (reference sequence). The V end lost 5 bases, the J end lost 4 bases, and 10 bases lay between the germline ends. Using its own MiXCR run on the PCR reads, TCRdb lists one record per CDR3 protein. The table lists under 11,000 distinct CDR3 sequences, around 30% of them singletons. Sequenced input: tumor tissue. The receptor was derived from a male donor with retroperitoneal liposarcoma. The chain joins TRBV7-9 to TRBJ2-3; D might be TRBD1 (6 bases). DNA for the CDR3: TGTGCCAGCAGCCCGGACAGTCCAGATACGCAGTATTTT. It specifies CASSPDSPDTQYF. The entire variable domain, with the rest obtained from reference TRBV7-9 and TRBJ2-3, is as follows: DTGVSQNPRHKITKRGQNVTFRCDPISEHNRLYWYRQTLGQGPEFLTYFQNEAQLEKSRLLSDRFSAERPKGSFSTLEIQRTEQGDSAMYLCASSPDSPDTQYFGPGTRLTVL.